The 26 T cell receptor beta chains listed next were all sequenced from one sample in a study of T cell responses to AZD1222 COVID-19 vaccine. Some clones are missing from TCRdb's copy, which holds only in-frame ones; the method was immunoSEQ multiplex PCR. Of 95,000 to 150,000 clones in the sample, about 88% were seen once. Sequencing was performed on peripheral blood, taken on day 0 of AZD1222 vaccination. All receptors derive from an adult in good health.

The V and J genes are TRBV2 and TRBJ1-2; maybe TRBD1 (5 bases). The CDR3 spans 14 residues. The germline V gene has CDR1 SNHLY and CDR2 FYNNEI. Trimming pared 6 bases from V and 0 bases from J, leaving 11 bases between. The CDR3 DNA is TGTGCCAGCAGAGACGAGGGGTCTAACTATGGCTACACCTTC. Translation gives CASRDEGSNYGYTF.

V gene TRBV30 combines with J gene TRBJ1-1; D not resolved. This CDR3 contains 13 residues. In germline, CDR1 is GTSNPN, CDR2 SVGIG (reference sequence). Trimming pared 4 bases from V and 2 bases from J, leaving 11 bases between. CDR3 amino acids: CAWIPRGNTEAFF. In DNA form, the CDR3 reads TGTGCCTGGATCCCCCGGGGAAACACTGAAGCTTTCTTT.

The chain joins TRBV3-1 (or the pseudogene TRBV3-2) to TRBJ1-1; D uncertain. Germline CDR1 LGHDT, CDR2 YNNKEL (reference sequence). The V end was cut by 1 base, the J end by 3 bases, with 3 bases between. This CDR3 is 12 amino acids long. CDR3 region: CASSQAHTEAFF. The CDR3 DNA is TGTGCCAGCAGCCAAGCGCACACTGAAGCTTTCTTT.

The J gene is TRBJ2-7, the V gene TRBV4-3, with a possible D match to TRBD1 (5 bases). The length of the CDR3 is 13 residues. The V end lost 1 base, the J end lost 5 bases, and 9 bases lay between the germline ends. Germline loops: CDR1 LGHNA, CDR2 YSLEER. The CDR3 DNA follows: TGCGCCAGCAGCCAAGGTAGGGGCGACGAGCAGTACTTC. Its protein product is CASSQGRGDEQYF.

By sample fraction, this clone is medium-sized. The V and J genes are TRBV27 and TRBJ2-1; D not certain. Germline CDR1 and CDR2: MNHEY and SMNVEV (reference sequence). The V end was cut by 2 bases, the J end by 5 bases, with 7 bases between. CDR3 length: 13 amino acids. The CDR3 is CASSLGVNNEQFF. The CDR3 DNA sequence: TGTGCCAGCAGTTTAGGGGTCAACAATGAGCAGTTCTTC.

J is TRBJ2-5 and V is TRBV20-1; D call uncertain. The CDR3 length is 11 residues. V was cut by 7 bases and J by 4 bases, with 10 bases left in between. Germline values: CDR1 DFQATT, CDR2 SNEGSKA (reference sequence). CDR3 region: CSGRLGETQYF. CDR3 DNA: TGCAGTGGCCGGCTGGGAGAGACCCAGTACTTC.

The chain couples TRBV6-4 to TRBJ2-1, with D possibly being TRBD2 (6 bases). Germline assignment: CDR1 MRHNA and CDR2 SNTAGT. The length of the CDR3 is 15 residues. V shed 3 bases and J shed 7 bases, with 16 bases lying between them. The CDR3 is CASSEGDGAGNEQFF. CDR3 nucleotides: TGTGCCAGCAGTGAAGGGGATGGGGCGGGGAATGAGCAGTTCTTC.

The CDR3: CASTTRGVLGNEQFF. The CDR3 nucleotides are TGTGCCAGCACCACACGGGGGGTCCTCGGCAATGAGCAGTTCTTC. This chain links TRBV6-5 with TRBJ2-1, with 7 bases lining up with TRBD2. Trimming removed 7 bases from V and 6 bases from J; junction bases left unmatched: 12. The germline V gene encodes CDR1 MNHEY and CDR2 SVGAGI. The CDR3 consists of 15 residues.

The V call is TRBV27, the J call TRBJ1-5, with D possibly TRBD1 on 6 matching bases. V lost 2 bases and J 3 bases, leaving 8 bases between the germline ends. The CDR3 contains 14 residues. The germline CDR1 and CDR2 sequences are MNHEY and SMNVEV (reference sequence). Written as DNA, the CDR3 is TGTGCCAGCAGTTTAAACAGGGTCAATCAGCCCCAGCATTTT. Protein sequence: CASSLNRVNQPQHF.

This clone was detected only a few times. V usage is TRBV4-2 and J usage is TRBJ2-5, with 9 bases that match TRBD2. CDR1 and CDR2 from the germline V gene are LGHNA and YNFKEQ. V lost 4 bases to trimming and J lost 5 bases; unmatched junction nucleotides: 8. This CDR3 contains 15 residues. This chain's CDR3 is CASSPIAGVGETQYF. The CDR3 DNA reads as TGTGCCAGCAGCCCAATAGCGGGAGTTGGTGAGACCCAGTACTTC.

The chain links TRBV7-3 to TRBJ2-2; D is possibly TRBD1 (6 bases). Deletions cut 5 bases from V and 6 bases from J, with 16 bases between. The CDR3 is 15 residues long. Germline assignment: CDR1 SGHTA and CDR2 FQGTGA. CDR3 sequence reads: CASSPRRGGAGELFF. The CDR3 bases are TGTGCCAGCAGCCCGCGCCGAGGGGGTGCCGGGGAGCTGTTTTTT. Looking up the rest from reference TRBV7-3 and TRBJ2-2 gives the full variable domain: GAGVSQTPSNKVTEKGKYVELRCDPISGHTALYWYRQSLGQGPEFLIYFQGTGAADDSGLPNDRFFAVRPEGSVSTLKIQRTERGDSAVYLCASSPRRGGAGELFFGEGSRLTVL.

V usage is TRBV30 and J usage is TRBJ1-5; D not resolved. Trimming took off 2 bases at V and 2 bases at J, with 13 bases between the two ends. Germline CDR1 and CDR2: GTSNPN and SVGIG (reference sequence). The CDR3 consists of 15 residues. CDR3 in amino acids: CAWSPGRAGNQPQHF. CDR3 DNA: TGTGCCTGGAGTCCCGGAAGGGCGGGCAATCAGCCCCAGCATTTT.

This clone showed up just a few times. The V gene is TRBV5-1, the J gene TRBJ2-3; 12 bases are shared with TRBD2. Germline V gene lookup returns CDR1 SGHRS and CDR2 YFSETQ. V shed 4 bases and J 3 bases; nucleotides not matched to a gene: 12. The CDR3 extends over 18 amino acids. The CDR3 reads CASSQGLAGRAETDTQYF. In nucleotides, the CDR3 is TGCGCCAGCAGCCAGGGACTAGCGGGCCGGGCCGAGACAGATACGCAGTATTTT.

The chain combines TRBV3-1 (or the pseudogene TRBV3-2) with TRBJ1-1; D is perhaps TRBD1 (6 bases). With 0 bases removed from V and 5 bases from J, the gap between germline ends came to 10 bases. The CDR3 runs to 14 residues. In germline, CDR1 is LGHDT, CDR2 YNNKEL (reference sequence). CDR3 bases: TGTGCCAGCAGCCAAGAAGGGGGAAGGACTGAAGCTTTCTTT. The encoded protein is CASSQEGGRTEAFF.

Only one count was recorded for this clone. The CDR3 DNA is TGTGCCAGTAGTATGGTTGGGGGCCAGGGCAGCTATGGCTACACCTTC. Translated, it gives CASSMVGGQGSYGYTF. This chain connects TRBV19 to TRBJ1-2; D may be TRBD1 (6 bases). Trimming pared 3 bases from V and 4 bases from J, leaving 18 bases between. Germline V CDR1 and CDR2: LNHDA, SQIVND (reference sequence). The CDR3 runs to 16 residues.

The V gene is TRBV27, the J gene TRBJ1-2; 7 bases align to TRBD1. From germline, CDR1 is MNHEY and CDR2 SMNVEV (reference sequence). The CDR3 is 14 amino acids. V lost 5 bases to trimming and J lost 2 bases; unmatched junction nucleotides: 5. The CDR3 loop is CASSPKTGNYGYTF. The CDR3 nucleotides read TGTGCCAGCAGTCCGAAGACAGGGAACTATGGCTACACCTTC.

The chain employs TRBV5-4 and TRBJ2-1, with 11 nucleotides matching TRBD2. There are 17 residues in the CDR3. Germline CDR1 reads SGHNT; CDR2 reads YYREEE (reference sequence). The V segment lost 2 bases and the J segment 2 bases; nucleotides outside the gene matches: 6. DNA for the CDR3: TGTGCCAGCAGCTTACTAGCGGGAGCGTCGACCTACAATGAGCAGTTCTTC. This codes for CASSLLAGASTYNEQFF.

The genes are TRBV4-3 and TRBJ1-6; possible D gene TRBD1, 6 bases. The CDR3 totals 16 residues. Germline V CDR1 and CDR2: LGHNA, YSLEER. The V end was cut by 2 bases, the J end by 7 bases, with 15 bases between. The CDR3 protein is CASSQRNAGVNSPLHF. The CDR3 coding sequence is TGCGCCAGCAGCCAACGGAACGCAGGGGTCAATTCACCCCTCCACTTT.

The chain is built from TRBV2 and TRBJ2-7, with D tentatively TRBD1 or TRBD2 (5 bases each). From germline, CDR1 is SNHLY and CDR2 FYNNEI. V was trimmed by 2 bases and J by 3 bases, leaving 14 bases between them. This CDR3 comprises 15 residues. The CDR3 loop is CASSELRGPNYEQYF. The CDR3 DNA sequence: TGTGCCAGCAGTGAACTACGGGGACCAAACTACGAGCAGTACTTC. Full variable domain (outside the CDR3, taken from reference TRBV2 and TRBJ2-7): EPEVTQTPSHQVTQMGQEVILRCVPISNHLYFYWYRQILGQKVEFLVSFYNNEISEKSEIFDDQFSVERPDGSNFTLKIRSTKLEDSAMYFCASSELRGPNYEQYFGPGTRLTVT.

This clone appeared once. CDR3 residues: CASSQALNEKLFF. Here the CDR3 DNA reads TGTGCCAGCAGCCAGGCCCTTAATGAAAAACTGTTTTTT. The chain is built from TRBV11-3 and TRBJ1-4; no definite D call. The CDR3 length is 13 residues. Germline-derived CDR1 and CDR2 are SGHNT and YENEEA. Trimming cost V 5 bases and J 4 bases, with 8 bases left between them. Drawing the rest from reference TRBV11-3 and TRBJ1-4, the complete variable domain is EAGVVQSPRYKIIEKKQPVAFWCNPISGHNTLYWYLQNLGQGPELLIRYENEEAVDDSQLPKDRFSAERLKGVDSTLKIQPAELGDSAVYLCASSQALNEKLFFGSGTQLSVL.

V usage is TRBV28 and J usage is TRBJ2-2, with TRBD1 as a possible D gene (5 bases). CDR3 size: 13 residues. The V end was cut by 8 bases, the J end by 1 base, with 8 bases between. The germline CDR1 and CDR2 sequences are MDHEN and SYDVKM. The CDR3 sequence: CASPDRNTGELFF. The CDR3 DNA follows: TGTGCCAGCCCAGACAGGAACACCGGGGAGCTGTTTTTT.

The chain uses TRBV28 and TRBJ2-1; 10 bases map to TRBD1. The CDR3 spans 15 residues. The junction had 4 bases not matched to a gene; V was cut back by 5 bases and J by 3 bases. Germline CDR1 reads MDHEN; CDR2 reads SYDVKM. CDR3 sequence: CASSLGQGIYNEQFF. The CDR3 bases are TGTGCCAGCAGTCTGGGACAGGGGATCTACAATGAGCAGTTCTTC.

The V and J genes are TRBV10-2 and TRBJ1-5, with TRBD1 identical over 7 bases. CDR1 is WSHSY and CDR2 is SAAADI in the germline V gene. The V and J ends lost 0 bases and 2 bases, in that order; junction bases with no gene match: 1. CDR3 size: 15 residues. CDR3 residues: CASSESGGGNQPQHF. CDR3 nucleotide sequence: TGCGCCAGCAGTGAGTCAGGGGGCGGCAATCAGCCCCAGCATTTT.

This clone counts as large (0.1 to 1%). This chain links TRBV4-1 with TRBJ1-2; D is undetermined. Germline loops: CDR1 MGHRA, CDR2 YSYEKL. The CDR3 has 14 residues. V was cut by 1 base and J by 4 bases, with 10 bases left in between. The CDR3 bases are TGCGCCAGCAGCCAAGTCGCCGAGTTCTATGGCTACACCTTC. Translated: CASSQVAEFYGYTF.

The V gene is TRBV5-4, the J gene TRBJ2-3; 7 nucleotides agree with TRBD2. V shed 1 base, J shed 4 bases, and the junction held 6 bases outside the gene matches. Germline V gives CDR1 SGHNT, CDR2 YYREEE (reference sequence). The length of the CDR3 is 15 residues. CDR3 DNA sequence: TGTGCCAGCAGCTTGTATGGCGGGAGAGCAGATACGCAGTATTTT. The encoded protein is CASSLYGGRADTQYF.

CDR3 loop: CASSLETGAGLGAFF. CDR3 coding DNA: TGTGCCAGCAGCTTGGAAACAGGGGCTGGTTTAGGAGCTTTCTTT. The chain combines TRBV5-6 with TRBJ1-1; TRBD1 matches 7 bases. V lost 0 bases to trimming and J lost 10 bases; unmatched junction nucleotides: 12. The CDR3 loop spans 15 amino acids. The germline V gene encodes CDR1 SGHDT and CDR2 YYEEEE. Full variable domain (rest looked up from reference TRBV5-6 and TRBJ1-1): DAGVTQSPTHLIKTRGQQVTLRCSPKSGHDTVSWYQQALGQGPQFIFQYYEEEERQRGNFPDRFSGHQFPNYSSELNVNALLLGDSALYLCASSLETGAGLGAFFGQGTRLTVV.